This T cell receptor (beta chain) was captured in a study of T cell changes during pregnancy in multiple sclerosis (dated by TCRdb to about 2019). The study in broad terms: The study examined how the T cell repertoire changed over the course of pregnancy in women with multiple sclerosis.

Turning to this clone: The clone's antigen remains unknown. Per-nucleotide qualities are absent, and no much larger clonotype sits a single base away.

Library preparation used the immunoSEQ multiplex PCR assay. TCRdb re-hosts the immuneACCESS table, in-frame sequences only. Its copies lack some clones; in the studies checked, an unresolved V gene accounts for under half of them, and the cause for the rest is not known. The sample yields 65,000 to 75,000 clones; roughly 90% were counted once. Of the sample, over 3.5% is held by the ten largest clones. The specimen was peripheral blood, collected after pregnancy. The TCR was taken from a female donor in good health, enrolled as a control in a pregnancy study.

The CDR3 loop reads CAWSPGQVRAFF. The sequenced DNA is TGTGCCTGGAGCCCCGGACAGGTCCGGGCTTTCTTT. The sequence is built from TRBV30 and TRBJ1-1, with TRBD1 identical over 7 junction bases. Trimming takes 3 bases off V and 11 bases off J; junction bases not matched to a gene: 9. The CDR3 spans 12 residues, from the cysteine through the phenylalanine. Kept here is only the CDR3 DNA, which spans 36 bases and is read in frame from base 1. CDR1 and CDR2 are read off the germline V gene (reference sequence) as GTSNPN and SVGIG.